The clone carrying this T cell receptor (beta chain) occurred many times. What it recognizes is unknown. CDR3 regions were amplified by Arm-PCR using iRepertoire HTBI primers to build TCR beta libraries. TCRdb reprocessed the multiplex PCR reads via MiXCR and lists one record per CDR3 protein. This sample has approximately 360,000 distinct CDR3 sequences, with about 12% found just once. This sample was included in a study of regulatory T cells in long-lasting Graves disease. Study conclusions and caveats: Newly diagnosed disease favored TRBV20-1 and TRBJ2-1 over persistent disease.

As to time point: newly diagnosed GD, antithyroid drugs for less than 3 months. Extracted PBMC RNA gave rise to the TCR library. Germline values: CDR1 DFQATT, CDR2 SNEGSKA (reference sequence). The junction had 6 bases not matched to a gene; V was cut back by 6 bases and J by 2 bases. This CDR3 is 15 amino acids long. This sample was shared with a second study, whose subject was T cells in Graves' hyperthyroidism and ophthalmopathy. That investigation notes: Diagnoses rested on clinical symptoms, serum thyroxine and TRAb, thyroid ultrasound and orbital computed tomography.

The sequencing used peripheral blood mononuclear cells (PBMCs), collected at new diagnosis, from a patient treated with antithyroid drugs. The receptor's source is a woman aged 18-29 years with Graves disease. V and J are TRBV20-1 and TRBJ2-2; the match to TRBD2 covers 10 bases. Here the CDR3 DNA reads TGCAGTGCCCGAGGACTAGCGGTTAACACCGGGGAGCTGTTTTTT. This gives the protein CSARGLAVNTGELFF.